This TCR beta chain was identified during a study of blood T cell repertoires in COVID-19. Germline V lookup: CDR1 SGDLS, CDR2 YYNGEE. Trimming left V 3 bases short and J 0 bases short, with 13 bases between. The CDR3 loop spans 17 amino acids. In the authors' methods: Quantification of nucleated cells was approximated via reference gene primer amplification. Assay used: immunoSEQ multiplex PCR; TCRdb lists only in-frame clones, some missing. V and J calls plus clone size are reproduced from that table; the DNA served to infer D and trimming. The table lists about 380,000 clones, 80% to 90% of them singletons.

This chain links TRBV9 with TRBJ1-6; D ambiguous. Sequencing input: peripheral blood. This receptor was identified in a man aged 35-49 years with acute or convalescent COVID-19. This CDR3 is CASSGSSASSYNSPLHF. CDR3 nucleotide sequence: TGTGCCAGCAGCGGTTCCTCGGCTAGCTCCTATAATTCACCCCTCCACTTT.